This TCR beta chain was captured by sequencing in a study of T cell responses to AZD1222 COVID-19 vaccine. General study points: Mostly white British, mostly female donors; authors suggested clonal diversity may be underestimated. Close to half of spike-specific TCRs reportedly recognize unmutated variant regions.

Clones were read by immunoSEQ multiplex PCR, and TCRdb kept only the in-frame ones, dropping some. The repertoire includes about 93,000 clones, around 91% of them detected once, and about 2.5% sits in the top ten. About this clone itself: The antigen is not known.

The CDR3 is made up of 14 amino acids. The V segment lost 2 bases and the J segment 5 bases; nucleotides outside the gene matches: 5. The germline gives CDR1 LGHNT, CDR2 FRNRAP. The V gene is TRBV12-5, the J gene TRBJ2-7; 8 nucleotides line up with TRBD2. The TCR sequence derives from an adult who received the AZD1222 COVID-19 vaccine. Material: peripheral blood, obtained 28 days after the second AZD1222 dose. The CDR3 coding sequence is TGTGCTAGTGGTTTGACGCGGGGGGCCCACGAGCAGTACTTC. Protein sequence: CASGLTRGAHEQYF.